The 28 T cell receptor beta chains given below trace back to one sample, sequenced in a study of breast tumors, draining lymph nodes, adjacent tissues. TCRdb re-called the multiplex PCR reads with MiXCR, one entry per CDR3 protein. The sample records about 230,000 distinct CDR3 sequences, 32% being singletons. Breast cancer patients provided tissue from their axillary draining lymph nodes. Sequencing input: axillary lymph node tissue. Receptors were obtained from a female donor with breast cancer. Some clones in this sample may be carry-over from other donors' samples.

The table lists this clonotype with many counts. The CDR3 spells CASSDAGTGMDNQPQHF. In DNA, the CDR3 is TGTGCCAGCAGTGACGCGGGGACAGGGATGGACAATCAGCCCCAGCATTTT. The chain carries TRBV6-1 and TRBJ1-5; 9 positions match TRBD1. Germline CDR1 is MNHNS and CDR2 is SASEGT. The junction had 9 bases not matched to a gene; V was cut back by 3 bases and J by 3 bases. The CDR3 is 17 residues long.

This clonotype was seen many times. This chain uses TRBV6-2 or TRBV6-3 with TRBJ2-1; unclear D gene. V was clipped by 5 bases and J by 2 bases, with 4 bases between them. The length of the CDR3 is 12 residues. Germline V gene sequence: CDR1 MNHEY, CDR2 SVGEGT. CDR3 protein: CASSNTYNEQFF. In nucleotides, the CDR3 is TGTGCCAGCAGTAACACCTACAATGAGCAGTTCTTC.

This clonotype occurred once. The V call is TRBV25-1, the J call TRBJ2-7; 7 bases fit TRBD1. V shed 8 bases and J 3 bases; nucleotides not matched to a gene: 13. Germline CDR1 MGHDK, CDR2 SYGVNS. The CDR3 has 15 amino acids. The CDR3 sequence: CASYIGQEGVYEQYF. CDR3 sequence (DNA): TGTGCCAGCTATATAGGACAGGAAGGAGTCTACGAGCAGTACTTC.

To note about this clonotype: A read error may be the cause here, since a much bigger clone is one base away. This chain connects TRBV20-1 to TRBJ2-3, with 8 bases lining up with TRBD2. In germline, CDR1 is DFQATT, CDR2 SNEGSKA (reference sequence). V lost 6 bases, J lost 3 bases, and 14 bases stayed unmatched. The CDR3 length is 16 residues. The CDR3 DNA sequence: TGCAGTGCCGACCTCGGGGGAGCGGGAGCTACAGATACGCAGTATTTT. Encoded protein: CSADLGGAGATDTQYF.

This clonotype was picked up one time. At one boundary the junction diverges from the germline segment, which might be a read error. The chain combines TRBV19 with TRBJ1-2, with D unresolved. Germline CDR1 reads LNHDA; CDR2 reads SQIVND (reference sequence). CDR3 length: 12 residues. CDR3 in DNA: TGTGCCGGTAGTCCTGGGATCTATGGCTACACCTTC. This gives the protein CAGSPGIYGYTF. Full variable domain (remainder filled in from reference TRBV19 and TRBJ1-2): DGGITQSPKYLFRKEGQNVTLSCEQNLNHDAMYWYRQDPGQGLRLIYYSQIVNDFQKGDIAEGYSVSREKKESFPLTVTSAQKNPTAFYLCAGSPGIYGYTFGSGTRLTVV.

This clonotype was recorded many times. The rearrangement joins TRBV7-6 to TRBJ2-1; 7 nucleotides match TRBD1. The CDR3 totals 15 residues. Germline V CDR1 and CDR2: SGHVS, FNYEAQ. Trimming at V came to 1 base and at J to 6 bases, leaving 6 bases not matched to a gene. CDR3 DNA: TGTGCCAGCAGCTTAGAGCCGGGACAGAGCAATGAGCAGTTCTTC. Translating gives CASSLEPGQSNEQFF.

This clonotype appeared many times. The chain uses TRBV2 and TRBJ2-3; D unclear. Germline CDR1 SNHLY, CDR2 FYNNEI. This CDR3 spans 11 amino acids. Deletions cut 4 bases from V and 6 bases from J, with 5 bases between. The CDR3 DNA reads as TGTGCCAGCAGTGCTGTTGATACGCAGTATTTT. Its protein product is CASSAVDTQYF.

Concerning this clonotype: An end of the junction does not agree with germline; a read error may underlie this. CDR3 residues: CNASKASGDTEQFF. In DNA, the CDR3 is TGCAATGCTAGTAAGGCTAGCGGAGACACTGAGCAGTTCTTC. The chain is built from TRBV20-1 and TRBJ2-1; TRBD2 matches at 7 bases. The length of the CDR3 is 14 residues. CDR1 is DFQATT, CDR2 SNEGSKA, per germline (reference sequence).

The chain is built from TRBV29-1 and TRBJ2-6, with 10 positions matching TRBD2. Trimming took 2 bases from V and 0 from J; bases not matched to a gene: 7. Per germline, CDR1 SQVTM and CDR2 ANQGSEA. The CDR3 loop spans 18 amino acids. This CDR3 reads CSVELTSGLCSGANVLTF. For the CDR3, the DNA is TGCAGCGTTGAACTGACTAGCGGGCTGTGCTCTGGGGCCAACGTCCTGACTTTC.

This sequence joins TRBV5-1 and TRBJ2-7; D unresolved. CDR3 size: 13 residues. Trimming cost V 0 bases and J 7 bases, with 11 bases left between them. Germline CDR1 SGHRS, CDR2 YFSETQ. The CDR3 sequence is CASSLAPPREQYF. In nucleotides, the CDR3 is TGCGCCAGCAGCTTGGCCCCCCCACGGGAGCAGTACTTC.

V is TRBV2 and J is TRBJ2-4; no clear D. The CDR3 has 11 amino acids. In germline, CDR1 is SNHLY, CDR2 FYNNEI. CDR3 sequence (DNA): TGTGCGGGTTTAGCCAAAAACATTCAGTACTTC. Translation: CAGLAKNIQYF.

This clonotype was found many times. The chain has TRBV20-1 and TRBJ2-1; D possibly corresponds to TRBD2 (7 bases). Germline CDR1 and CDR2: DFQATT and SNEGSKA (reference sequence). V shed 5 bases and J shed 2 bases, with 10 bases lying between them. This CDR3 spans 13 amino acids. The CDR3 DNA sequence: TGCAGTGCTGGGGGGGGCACCTACAATGAGCAGTTCTTC. This encodes CSAGGGTYNEQFF.

The gene calls are TRBV29-1 and TRBJ2-7, with 7 positions matching TRBD1. Germline V gives CDR1 SQVTM, CDR2 ANQGSEA. Unmatched junction bases numbered 10, after V lost 8 bases and J lost 0 bases. CDR3 length equals 14 residues. The CDR3 sequence: CSLRTGISSYEQYF. In nucleotides, the CDR3 is TGCAGCTTGCGGACAGGAATCTCCTCCTACGAGCAGTACTTC.

This clonotype came up many times. The chain recombines TRBV27 with TRBJ2-7; D not resolved. V was cut by 8 bases and J by 0 bases, with 11 bases left in between. Per germline, CDR1 MNHEY and CDR2 SMNVEV (reference sequence). This CDR3 spans 13 amino acids. CDR3 amino acids: CASPFWGSYEQYF. The CDR3 region has the DNA TGTGCCAGCCCTTTTTGGGGCTCCTACGAGCAGTACTTC.

There are many counts of this clonotype. The chain employs TRBV19 and TRBJ1-2; 8 nucleotides align to TRBD1. Trimming cost V 9 bases and J 0 bases; bases outside gene matches: 12. CDR3 length equals 16 residues. Germline V gene sequence: CDR1 LNHDA, CDR2 SQIVND (reference sequence). The CDR3 region has the DNA TGTGCCAGCCGCCGGGGACAGGTTCTTACTAACTATGGCTACACCTTC. The encoded protein is CASRRGQVLTNYGYTF.

This clonotype was observed at least ten times. This chain joins TRBV7-2 and TRBJ2-7, with 7 positions matching TRBD1. From germline, CDR1 is SGHTA and CDR2 FQGNSA. V gave up 2 bases and J gave up 3 bases; unmatched junction bases: 10. The CDR3 extends over 16 amino acids. The DNA for the CDR3 is TGTGCCAGCAGCTTACGACCCACAGGGGAAGGCTACGAGCAGTACTTC. It encodes CASSLRPTGEGYEQYF. Variable domain in full (rest from reference TRBV7-2 and TRBJ2-7): GAGVSQSPSNKVTEKGKDVELRCDPISGHTALYWYRQSLGQGLEFLIYFQGNSAPDKSGLPSDRFSAERTGGSVSTLTIQRTQQEDSAVYLCASSLRPTGEGYEQYFGPGTRLTVT.

Many counts were recorded for this clonotype. This may be a read error, as it is one base from a much larger clone. V is TRBV20-1 and J is TRBJ1-2; 9 positions agree with TRBD1. This CDR3 is 13 amino acids long. J lost 10 bases, V lost 5 bases, and 11 bases had no gene match. Germline V gives CDR1 DFQATT, CDR2 SNEGSKA (reference sequence). The DNA for the CDR3 is TGCAGTGCTTTCCGGGACAGGGATAGTGCCTACACCTTC. This encodes CSAFRDRDSAYTF.

The V and J genes are TRBV20-1 and TRBJ1-1; the D gene is possibly TRBD1 (6 bases). Germline V gene data show CDR1 as DFQATT and CDR2 as SNEGSKA (reference sequence). The germline V and J ends were trimmed by 7 bases and 2 bases, with 14 bases remaining between them. CDR3 length equals 13 residues. The CDR3 is CSGGAPGNTEAFF. CDR3 DNA sequence: TGCAGTGGGGGGGCACCGGGTAACACTGAAGCTTTCTTT.

This clonotype has a count of ten or more. The chain couples TRBV9 to TRBJ2-5; TRBD2 matches at 8 bases. Germline CDR1 is SGDLS and CDR2 is YYNGEE. The trim removed 0 bases at V and 2 bases at J, leaving 0 bases unmatched. This CDR3 has 14 amino acids. The CDR3 DNA is TGTGCCAGCAGCGTAGGCGGGAGGCAAGAGACCCAGTACTTC. Encoded protein: CASSVGGRQETQYF.

This clonotype was found many times. The chain has TRBV4-2 and TRBJ2-5; 8 bases align to TRBD2. The ends lost 0 bases at V and 5 bases at J; junction bases unmatched: 8. Germline V gene data show CDR1 as LGHNA and CDR2 as YNFKEQ. This CDR3 spans 16 amino acids. CDR3 loop: CASSQDGTRIEETQYF. CDR3 DNA: TGTGCCAGCAGCCAAGACGGGACTAGGATCGAGGAGACCCAGTACTTC.

The chain is built from TRBV15 and TRBJ1-2; 10 bases map to TRBD1. The CDR3 spans 16 residues. The V segment lost 0 bases and the J segment 8 bases; nucleotides outside the gene matches: 9. Germline CDR1 LNHNV, CDR2 YYDKDF (reference sequence). The DNA of the CDR3 is TGTGCCACCAGCAGAGAGTACCAGGGGACAGGGGACGGCTACACCTTC. It translates to CATSREYQGTGDGYTF.

V and J are TRBV11-2 and TRBJ2-2; a weak D match, TRBD1 (5 bases). From germline, CDR1 is SGHAT and CDR2 FQNNGV. The CDR3 runs to 13 residues. Trimming removed 2 bases at V and 13 bases at J, with 14 bases between. CDR3 in DNA: TGTGCCAGCAGCTTACGCTTGTTAAGGGGGCTGTTTTTT. It yields the protein CASSLRLLRGLFF.

This clonotype was seen a few times. It may be a read error: a sequence one base away is much more abundant. This chain links TRBV5-4 with TRBJ2-5; 7 nucleotides line up with TRBD1. In germline, CDR1 is SGHNT, CDR2 YYREEE (reference sequence). Losses at the gene ends were 7 bases for V and 7 bases for J; bases not matched to a gene: 7. The length of the CDR3 is 12 residues. The DNA of the CDR3 is TGTGCCAGCTCAAGGGGGCGCGCGACCCAGTACTTC. Translated: CASSRGRATQYF.

This clonotype was seen at least ten times. V usage is TRBV11-2 and J usage is TRBJ2-1; D unresolved. Germline CDR1 SGHAT, CDR2 FQNNGV. Trimming took 1 base from V and 5 from J, leaving 12 bases between them. The CDR3 contains 15 residues. CDR3 sequence: CASSLAGLSDNEQFF. The CDR3 DNA follows: TGTGCCAGCAGCTTAGCCGGGCTGTCGGACAATGAGCAGTTCTTC.

This clonotype came up many times. The chain employs TRBV19 and TRBJ2-2; D perhaps matches TRBD2 (6 bases). Trimming removed 7 bases at V and 7 bases at J, with 19 bases between. Germline loops: CDR1 LNHDA, CDR2 SQIVND (reference sequence). The CDR3 has 15 amino acids. CDR3 amino acids: CASMAGPSLNGELFF. Written as DNA, the CDR3 is TGTGCCAGTATGGCGGGACCTTCCCTTAACGGGGAGCTGTTTTTT.

The rearrangement uses TRBV5-6 and TRBJ1-5, with 8 positions matching TRBD1. The CDR3 consists of 17 residues. Germline V CDR1 and CDR2: SGHDT, YYEEEE. The V gene end was trimmed by 10 bases and the J gene end by 2 bases; junction bases not matched to a gene: 17. CDR3 sequence: CAWSPRTGKFGNQPQHF. In DNA form, the CDR3 reads TGTGCCTGGAGTCCCCGGACAGGGAAGTTTGGCAATCAGCCCCAGCATTTT. The variable domain in full, with the rest retrieved from reference TRBV5-6 and TRBJ1-5, is DAGVTQSPTHLIKTRGQQVTLRCSPKSGHDTVSWYQQALGQGPQFIFQYYEEEERQRGNFPDRFSGHQFPNYSSELNVNALLLGDSALYLCAWSPRTGKFGNQPQHFGDGTRLSIL.

There are many counts of this clonotype. The gene calls are TRBV3-1 and TRBJ2-7; the D gene is possibly TRBD2 (6 bases). This CDR3 is 13 amino acids long. CDR1 is LGHDT and CDR2 is YNNKEL in the germline V gene (reference sequence). Trimming took 4 bases from V and 2 from J, leaving 9 bases between them. The CDR3 protein is CASSRGETYEQYF. CDR3 bases: TGTGCCAGCAGCCGCGGGGAAACCTACGAGCAGTACTTC.

The chain has TRBV11-3 and TRBJ2-1; 11 bases align to TRBD2. The germline V gene has CDR1 SGHNT and CDR2 YENEEA. The junction had 8 bases not matched to a gene; V was cut back by 5 bases and J by 2 bases. The CDR3 is 17 amino acids. The DNA of the CDR3 is TGTGCCAGCAGCCCCGGACTAGCGGGCGGGCCCTACAATGAGCAGTTCTTC. This codes for CASSPGLAGGPYNEQFF.